These 14 T cell receptor beta chains originate from one sample sequenced in a study of radiotherapy plus CTLA-4 blockade in lung cancer. This table comes from immunoSEQ multiplex PCR, and its TCRdb copy is limited to in-frame clones, with some not included. The sample yields a few thousand clones, approximately 88% seen once. The specimen was tumor tissue, collected from a patient treated with radiotherapy plus ipilimumab. The receptors were sampled from a human donor with non-small cell lung cancer that progressed on radiotherapy plus ipilimumab.

This clone was observed once. The chain couples TRBV11-2 to TRBJ2-3; D perhaps matches TRBD1 (5 bases). Germline V gene lookup returns CDR1 SGHAT and CDR2 FQNNGV. V lost 1 base and J lost 3, with 14 bases in between. The CDR3 runs to 16 residues. The CDR3 nucleotides are TGTGCCAGCAGCTTAGCTTTCCGGCCAGGGACAGATACGCAGTATTTT. Translating it yields CASSLAFRPGTDTQYF.

The rearrangement links TRBV9 to TRBJ1-1; D is ambiguous. The CDR3 is made up of 13 amino acids. The V end lost 3 bases, the J end lost 0 bases, and 6 bases lay between the germline ends. Germline V gives CDR1 SGDLS, CDR2 YYNGEE. CDR3 loop: CASSAAVNTEAFF. The CDR3 DNA reads TGTGCCAGCAGCGCTGCGGTGAACACTGAAGCTTTCTTT.

The genes are TRBV5-1 and TRBJ2-3; perhaps D is TRBD1 or TRBD2 (5 bases each). Germline V gives CDR1 SGHRS, CDR2 YFSETQ. V lost 3 bases, J lost 0 bases, and 11 bases lay in between. This CDR3 is built from 15 residues. The CDR3 protein is CASSSSGRSTDTQYF. For the CDR3, the DNA is TGCGCCAGCAGCTCCTCGGGGCGAAGCACAGATACGCAGTATTTT.

The chain has TRBV4-1 and TRBJ1-3, with a possible D match to TRBD1 (5 bases). Germline V lookup: CDR1 MGHRA, CDR2 YSYEKL. The CDR3 is 16 residues long. Deletions cut 1 base from V and 3 bases from J, with 13 bases between. The CDR3 nucleotides are TGCGCCAGCAGCCAAGTGGACATGGGGTTTGGAAACACCATATATTTT. Protein sequence: CASSQVDMGFGNTIYF.

This clone was found a few times. The V and J genes are TRBV7-6 and TRBJ2-5, with 10 bases aligning to TRBD2. CDR1 is SGHVS, CDR2 FNYEAQ, per germline. This CDR3 region has 14 residues. V shed 5 bases and J 3 bases; nucleotides not matched to a gene: 3. The CDR3 DNA sequence: TGTGCCAGCAGCGCTAGCGGGGGAGAAGAGACCCAGTACTTC. It codes for CASSASGGEETQYF.

The chain employs TRBV5-4 and TRBJ2-1; D might be TRBD2 (7 bases). V was pared by 2 bases and J by 1 base, with 16 bases between. The CDR3 loop spans 17 amino acids. CDR1 is SGHNT, CDR2 YYREEE, per germline (reference sequence). The CDR3, as DNA: TGTGCCAGCAGCTTAACGGCGGGGGCGGGTTCCTACAATGAGCAGTTCTTC. It encodes CASSLTAGAGSYNEQFF.

The V call is TRBV5-8, the J call TRBJ2-5, with D unresolved. Germline CDR1 is SGHTS and CDR2 is YDEGEE. The CDR3 covers 13 residues. The germline V and J ends were trimmed by 4 bases and 3 bases, with 10 bases remaining between them. CDR3 DNA sequence: TGTGCCAGCAGCATCTTACGGGAAGAGACCCAGTACTTC. It specifies CASSILREETQYF.

The chain has TRBV5-5 and TRBJ2-1, with D unresolved. Germline V gene data show CDR1 as SGHKS and CDR2 as YYEKEE (reference sequence). With 10 bases removed from V and 7 bases from J, the gap between germline ends came to 12 bases. This CDR3 spans 11 amino acids. The CDR3 loop reads CAGSEGNEQFF. CDR3 nucleotide sequence: TGTGCCGGGTCAGAAGGAAATGAGCAGTTCTTC.

This chain connects TRBV4-3 to TRBJ2-2; D might be TRBD1 (5 bases). In germline, CDR1 is LGHNA, CDR2 YSLEER. The CDR3 contains 16 residues. With 0 bases removed from V and 8 bases from J, the gap between germline ends came to 16 bases. CDR3 DNA sequence: TGCGCCAGCAGCCAAGATCGGGCAGGGATTGGGGGGGAGCTGTTTTTT. This codes for CASSQDRAGIGGELFF.

This clone was found once. The V gene is TRBV29-1, the J gene TRBJ2-1; 11 bases are shared with TRBD2. The germline CDR1 and CDR2 sequences are SQVTM and ANQGSEA. V was pared by 4 bases and J by 6 bases, with 2 bases of the junction left unmatched. This CDR3 spans 13 amino acids. The chain's CDR3 is CSVVAGGLNEQFF. CDR3 in DNA: TGCAGCGTTGTAGCGGGGGGGCTCAATGAGCAGTTCTTC.

The chain carries TRBV5-1 and TRBJ1-3; D is ambiguous. With 4 bases removed from V and 0 bases from J, the gap between germline ends came to 8 bases. Germline V lookup: CDR1 SGHRS, CDR2 YFSETQ. CDR3 length: 14 residues. The CDR3 sequence is CASSLDISGNTIYF. CDR3 bases: TGCGCCAGCAGCCTTGACATCTCTGGAAACACCATATATTTT.

The rearrangement joins TRBV6-5 to TRBJ2-3; D is possibly TRBD2 (5 bases). The CDR3 sequence is 16 residues long. V dropped 4 bases and J dropped 2 bases, with 16 bases sitting between them. Germline loops: CDR1 MNHEY, CDR2 SVGAGI. The DNA for the CDR3 is TGTGCCAGCAGTTCTCTAGGGAGAGGATACACAGATACGCAGTATTTT. Protein sequence: CASSSLGRGYTDTQYF.

Only a few counts were recorded for this clone. The chain joins TRBV9 to TRBJ2-2; maybe TRBD1 (7 bases). This CDR3 is 15 amino acids long. V was pared by 7 bases and J by 2 bases, with 15 bases between. Per germline, CDR1 SGDLS and CDR2 YYNGEE. CDR3: CASGRTGGNTGELFF. The DNA for the CDR3 is TGTGCCAGCGGGAGGACAGGCGGAAACACCGGGGAGCTGTTTTTT. The full variable domain, completed using reference TRBV9 and TRBJ2-2, is DSGVTQTPKHLITATGQRVTLRCSPRSGDLSVYWYQQSLDQGLQFLIQYYNGEERAKGNILERFSAQQFPDLHSELNLSSLELGDSALYFCASGRTGGNTGELFFGEGSRLTVL.

This rearrangement joins TRBV9 to TRBJ1-1, with no clear D. V lost 2 bases, J lost 4 bases, and 12 bases lay in between. The CDR3 contains 14 residues. From germline, CDR1 is SGDLS and CDR2 YYNGEE. The CDR3 nucleotides read TGTGCCAGCAGCGTGTCCGGGGTCGGCACTGAAGCTTTCTTT. It codes for CASSVSGVGTEAFF.